This TCR beta chain was sequenced in a study of OX40 agonist ivuxolimab in advanced cancers. Whole-study findings and limits: The antigen specificity of the peripheral T cells (those that were expanded) was not determined.

Trimming at V came to 5 bases and at J to 3 bases, leaving 6 bases not matched to a gene. Looked up from germline, CDR1 is MDHEN and CDR2 is SYDVKM. This CDR3 contains 14 residues. Points on this clone: The antigen is unknown.

Libraries were prepared by immunoSEQ multiplex PCR; TCRdb keeps only in-frame clonotypes and omits some of them. The data show about 54,000 clones, 80% to 95% seen once. This receptor was taken from an adult with an advanced solid tumor such as melanoma, head and neck, liver or kidney cancer. V is TRBV28 and J is TRBJ1-1, with 7 nucleotides matching TRBD1. Sequencing used CD4+ or CD8+ T cells sorted from blood, obtained in a trial of the OX40 agonist ivuxolimab. The CDR3 here is CASSPRTGYTEAFF. The CDR3 DNA reads as TGTGCCAGCAGTCCACGGACAGGCTACACTGAAGCTTTCTTT.